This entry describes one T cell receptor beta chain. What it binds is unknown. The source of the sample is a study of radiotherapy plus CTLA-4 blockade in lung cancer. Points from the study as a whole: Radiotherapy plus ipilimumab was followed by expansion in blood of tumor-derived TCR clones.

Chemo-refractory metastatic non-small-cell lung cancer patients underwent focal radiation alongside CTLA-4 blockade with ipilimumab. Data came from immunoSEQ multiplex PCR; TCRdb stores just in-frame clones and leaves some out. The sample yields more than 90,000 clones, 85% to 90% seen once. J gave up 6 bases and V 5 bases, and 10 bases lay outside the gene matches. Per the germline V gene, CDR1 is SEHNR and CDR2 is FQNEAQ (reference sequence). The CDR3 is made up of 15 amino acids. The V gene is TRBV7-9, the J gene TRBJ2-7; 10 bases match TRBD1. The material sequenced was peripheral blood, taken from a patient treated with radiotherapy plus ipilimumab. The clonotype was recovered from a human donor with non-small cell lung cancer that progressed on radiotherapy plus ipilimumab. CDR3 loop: CASSPHGTGEVEQYF. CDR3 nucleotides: TGTGCCAGCAGCCCACACGGGACAGGGGAGGTCGAGCAGTACTTC. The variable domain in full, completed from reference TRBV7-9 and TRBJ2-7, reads DTGVSQNPRHKITKRGQNVTFRCDPISEHNRLYWYRQTLGQGPEFLTYFQNEAQLEKSRLLSDRFSAERPKGSFSTLEIQRTEQGDSAMYLCASSPHGTGEVEQYFGPGTRLTVT.